The clone carrying this TCR beta chain was counted a few times. The sample is drawn from a study of metastatic and nonmetastatic thyroid tumors. Every patient was untreated before thyroid surgery. This CDR3 region has 12 residues. V lost 5 bases and J 1 base, leaving 5 bases between the germline ends. MiXCR re-clonotyped the PCR reads for TCRdb. The sample holds 6,400 or so clones, 30% to 35% seen once. The sample was tumor tissue. The chain carries TRBV12-3 or TRBV12-4 and TRBJ1-1; D gene uncertain. This TCR was recovered from a female donor with papillary thyroid cancer or a benign thyroid nodule (not recorded which). Some clones in this sample may be carry-over from other donors' samples. As DNA, the CDR3 is TGTGCCAGCAGTAGAAAGAACACTGAAGCTTTCTTT. Translation: CASSRKNTEAFF.